The rows below give T cell receptor beta chains drawn from one sample of a study of blood T cell repertoires in COVID-19. Clones were read by immunoSEQ multiplex PCR, and TCRdb kept only the in-frame ones, dropping some. This sample carries 300,000 to 350,000 clones, 85% to 90% of them seen once, and the ten largest clones take roughly 6.6%. The source material was peripheral blood. These receptor sequences come from a woman aged 70-85 years with COVID-19, enrolled during active disease. The conserved cysteine and the conserved F or W are not part of the CDR3 here. Fields, in order: V gene, J gene, CDR3 length, CDR3 protein.

TRBV24-1,TRBJ1-2,13,ATSDGQTNSYGYT
TRBV9,TRBJ2-7,14,ASSVDTGGGRYEQY
TRBV19,TRBJ1-2,10,ASTRDFYGYT
TRBV6-5,TRBJ1-5,12,ASSQGAGSQPQH
TRBV7-2,TRBJ1-3,12,ASSTPGQGNTIY
TRBV3-1/TRBV3-2,TRBJ1-1,15,ASSRGGFLSLNTEAF
TRBV7-9,TRBJ2-7,15,ASSSAAGAAKTYEQY
TRBV7-9,TRBJ2-7,12,ASSLASGLAEQY
TRBV7-6,TRBJ1-3,13,ASSGYRDSGNTIY
TRBV28,TRBJ1-5,12,ASKGTGVIQPQH
TRBV24-1,TRBJ1-1,13,ATSGPGQGNTEAF
TRBV21-1,TRBJ1-3,14,AIYWKGDDSGNTIY
TRBV19,TRBJ1-1,10,ASTDRNTEAF
TRBV24-1,TRBJ2-5,11,ATSLGAVGTQY
TRBV5-1,TRBJ2-1,13,ASGLGLFSYNEQF
TRBV7-2,TRBJ1-5,13,ASSRGQGFDQPQH
TRBV11-2,TRBJ2-1,15,ASSPDVGGVPYNEQF
TRBV3-1/TRBV3-2,TRBJ1-1,12,ASSHTTGNTEAF
TRBV29-1,TRBJ1-2,11,SVGTARNYGYT
TRBV29-1,TRBJ1-2,12,SVEVYGGSGGYT
TRBV6-2/TRBV6-3,TRBJ1-1,13,ASSPTGRGGTEAF
TRBV23-1,TRBJ2-3,13,ASSLTGSGGDTQY
TRBV27,TRBJ1-2,15,ASSPRTGKVANYGYT
TRBV12-5,TRBJ1-1,12,ASGPTGGGTEAF
TRBV5-4,TRBJ1-2,12,ASSLRGTVYGYT
TRBV7-8,TRBJ1-6,12,ASTQGSYNSPLH
TRBV5-5,TRBJ1-5,14,ASSALDRGWNQPQH
TRBV5-1,TRBJ1-2,11,ASSLEFGQPYT
TRBV18,TRBJ1-4,13,ASSSTGQVAEKLF
TRBV27,TRBJ1-4,13,ASSPQRQNSEKLF
TRBV19,TRBJ1-2,12,ASSMWGVDYGYT
TRBV27,TRBJ1-1,15,ASSAYSLGQQNTEAF
TRBV10-3,TRBJ1-2,11,AISPGQDYGYT
TRBV2,TRBJ1-2,10,ASRNPPAVGL
TRBV7-8,TRBJ2-2,16,ASSLALIGQDLTGELF
TRBV11-2,TRBJ1-2,13,ASSPLGQGYYGYT
TRBV6-6,TRBJ1-1,13,ASSYPAGLNTEAF
TRBV10-3,TRBJ2-7,16,AIVTDGTGGYRAYEQY
TRBV11-3,TRBJ2-3,15,ASSLGFLAGGIDTQY
TRBV9,TRBJ1-6,15,ASSVGEWSSYNSPLH
TRBV5-8,TRBJ2-7,12,ASSAGQGVYEQY
TRBV4-1,TRBJ2-1,13,ASSQLGQGWNEQF
TRBV12-3/TRBV12-4,TRBJ1-5,11,ASSSGLNQPQH
TRBV9,TRBJ2-1,13,ASSVSGESYNEQF
TRBV5-1,TRBJ2-7,12,ASSPGTGERKQY
TRBV28,TRBJ1-1,12,ASSIRKRGTEAF
TRBV7-9,TRBJ1-2,13,ASSSGTWGGNGYT
TRBV7-2,TRBJ1-2,12,ASSWKGEGTGYT
TRBV12-5,TRBJ2-3,12,ASGARDNTDTQY
TRBV6-5,TRBJ2-5,12,ASSVARAQETQY